Following are 25 T cell receptor beta chains from one sample sequenced in a study of chemoradiotherapy in HPV16-positive cancers. Only in-frame clones appear in the TCRdb table, and some are missing; sequencing was by immunoSEQ multiplex PCR. The sample consists of more than 9,000 clones, around 70% of them appearing once. Collection took place from a patient who underwent chemoradiotherapy. The source of these receptors is a human donor with HPV-associated anogenital cancer.

For this clone: This sample also contains other DNA sequences that code for the same CDR3. The gene calls are TRBV30 and TRBJ1-2; D is unresolved. The CDR3 is made up of 13 amino acids. CDR1 is GTSNPN and CDR2 is SVGIG in the germline V gene (reference sequence). With 0 bases removed from V and 4 bases from J, the gap between germline ends came to 9 bases. The chain's CDR3 is CAWSVGHTYGYTF. The CDR3 coding sequence is TGTGCCTGGAGTGTAGGTCACACCTATGGCTACACCTTC.

The chain combines TRBV6-5 with TRBJ1-4; the D gene is possibly TRBD1 (5 bases). V was pared by 0 bases and J by 5 bases, with 10 bases between. CDR1 is MNHEY, CDR2 SVGAGI, per germline. This CDR3 contains 15 residues. The CDR3 sequence: CASSYSNGGNEKLFF. CDR3 sequence (DNA): TGTGCCAGCAGTTACTCGAACGGGGGGAATGAAAAACTGTTTTTT.

The CDR3 reads CASSSPGLAKNIQYF. CDR3 nucleotide sequence: TGTGCCAGCAGCTCGCCGGGACTAGCCAAAAACATTCAGTACTTC. J is TRBJ2-4 and V is TRBV11-2; TRBD2 might be the D (6 bases). Germline CDR1 is SGHAT and CDR2 is FQNNGV. This CDR3 has 15 amino acids. Trimming pared 4 bases from V and 0 bases from J, leaving 10 bases between.

This clone showed up just a few times. This chain joins TRBV2 and TRBJ1-1; D is uncertain. Germline V gives CDR1 SNHLY, CDR2 FYNNEI. The CDR3 spans 11 residues. V gave up 0 bases and J gave up 7 bases, with 3 bases separating them. For the CDR3, the DNA is TGTGCCAGCAGTGAAGCTATTGAAGCTTTCTTT. Translating it yields CASSEAIEAFF.

The gene calls are TRBV2 and TRBJ2-7, with D maybe TRBD1 (6 bases). Trimming removed 6 bases from V and 3 bases from J, with 15 bases in between. Germline assignment: CDR1 SNHLY and CDR2 FYNNEI. The CDR3 totals 14 residues. The CDR3 bases are TGTGCCAGCAGAAGGGGACACCTCGACTACGAGCAGTACTTC. It translates to CASRRGHLDYEQYF.

This chain uses TRBV19 with TRBJ1-5; D possibly corresponds to TRBD1 (6 bases). This CDR3 spans 14 amino acids. Per the germline V gene, CDR1 is LNHDA and CDR2 is SQIVND (reference sequence). Trimming left V 7 bases short and J 2 bases short, with 12 bases between. CDR3 in DNA: TGTGCCAGTATGGGGGGCGCCGGCAATCAGCCCCAGCATTTT. This sequence encodes CASMGGAGNQPQHF.

V usage is TRBV28 and J usage is TRBJ1-2; D is possibly TRBD1 (5 bases). The CDR3 is made up of 14 amino acids. Trimming shortened V by 5 bases and J by 4 bases, and 14 bases separated the two germline ends. Germline V gives CDR1 MDHEN, CDR2 SYDVKM. For the CDR3, the DNA is TGTGCCAGCAGTGGGGACGGCCTAACCTATGGCTACACCTTC. It is translated as CASSGDGLTYGYTF.

This clone appeared a few times. The chain is built from TRBV7-9 and TRBJ2-7, with D perhaps TRBD1 (6 bases). The germline V gene has CDR1 SEHNR and CDR2 FQNEAQ (reference sequence). The V end lost 5 bases, the J end lost 4 bases, and 12 bases lay between the germline ends. The CDR3 is 13 residues long. The CDR3 nucleotides read TGTGCCAGCAGCGGCGGCAGGGGTTACGAGCAGTACTTC. It yields the protein CASSGGRGYEQYF.

The V and J genes are TRBV10-3 and TRBJ2-2, with 10 bases identical to TRBD1. With 2 bases clipped from V and 7 bases from J, the junction kept 13 bases outside the gene matches. CDR1 is ENHRY, CDR2 SYGVKD, per germline. CDR3 size: 18 residues. The CDR3 is CAISEGSAGQGIGGELFF. The CDR3 DNA follows: TGTGCCATCAGTGAGGGGTCAGCGGGACAGGGGATCGGCGGGGAGCTGTTTTTT.

The chain uses TRBV6-6 and TRBJ2-5, with 9 bases fitting TRBD2. Germline V gene lookup returns CDR1 MNHNY and CDR2 SVGAGI (reference sequence). The ends lost 10 bases at V and 4 bases at J; junction bases unmatched: 13. The CDR3 spans 15 residues. CDR3 coding DNA: TGTGCCACCCGACCCCCGGCAGCGGGGGGAGAGACCCAGTACTTC. Translating it yields CATRPPAAGGETQYF.

The chain has TRBV7-8 and TRBJ2-5; perhaps TRBD2 as D (6 bases). Germline CDR1 is SGHVS and CDR2 is FQNEAQ. The CDR3 is 15 residues long. Trimming cost V 5 bases and J 9 bases, with 22 bases left between them. The CDR3 coding sequence is TGTGCCAGCAGCATAGACACGCTCCAATCGGGGGCCCAGTACTTC. This translates into CASSIDTLQSGAQYF. The full variable domain, completed using reference TRBV7-8 and TRBJ2-5, is GAGVSQSPRYKVAKRGQDVALRCDPISGHVSLFWYQQALGQGPEFLTYFQNEAQLDKSGLPSDRFFAERPEGSVSTLKIQRTQQEDSAVYLCASSIDTLQSGAQYFGPGTRLLVL.

The chain couples TRBV10-3 to TRBJ2-1; TRBD2 is a possible D gene (7 bases). CDR3 length equals 13 residues. Germline CDR1 is ENHRY and CDR2 is SYGVKD. Trimming took 11 bases from V and 4 from J, leaving 15 bases between them. The CDR3 reads CASAAGAYNEQFF. For the CDR3, the DNA is TGTGCCTCCGCTGCGGGGGCATACAATGAGCAGTTCTTC.

The chain has TRBV27 and TRBJ2-2; tentatively, D is TRBD2 (5 bases). Looked up from germline, CDR1 is MNHEY and CDR2 is SMNVEV (reference sequence). This CDR3 is 14 amino acids long. Trimming shortened V by 6 bases and J by 4 bases, and 12 bases separated the two germline ends. The DNA for the CDR3 is TGTGCCAGCAGGAAAATGGCGGGCACCGGGGAGCTGTTTTTT. Amino acids: CASRKMAGTGELFF.

The chain employs TRBV28 and TRBJ2-3; TRBD1 matches 12 bases. V was pared by 6 bases and J by 7 bases, with 11 bases of the junction left unmatched. The CDR3 sequence is 16 residues long. Per germline, CDR1 MDHEN and CDR2 SYDVKM. As DNA, the CDR3 is TGTGCCAGCAGCCAGTCCGGGACAGGGGGCGCGAATACGCAGTATTTT. Its translation: CASSQSGTGGANTQYF.

The chain carries TRBV5-1 and TRBJ2-1, with D hard to call. The CDR3 is 12 amino acids. CDR1 and CDR2 from the germline V gene are SGHRS and YFSETQ. V lost 4 bases, J lost 10 bases, and 12 bases lay in between. CDR3 DNA sequence: TGCGCCAGCAGCCAAACCTACGCGGAGCAGTTCTTC. Residues: CASSQTYAEQFF.

This clone came up once. The J gene is TRBJ1-5, the V gene TRBV6-1; TRBD1 agrees at 9 bases. The junction had 4 bases not matched to a gene; V was cut back by 7 bases and J by 0 bases. The CDR3 length is 15 residues. CDR1 is MNHNS, CDR2 SASEGT, per germline. The CDR3 nucleotides are TGTGCCAGCACCTGGACAGGGGATAGCAATCAGCCCCAGCATTTT. Its translation: CASTWTGDSNQPQHF.

The chain carries TRBV7-3 and TRBJ2-2; maybe TRBD2 (6 bases). V was cut by 0 bases and J by 5 bases, with 7 bases left in between. This CDR3 has 14 residues. Germline V CDR1 and CDR2: SGHTA, FQGTGA. The CDR3 sequence is CASSLTRETGELFF. The CDR3 DNA reads TGTGCCAGCAGCTTAACTCGGGAGACCGGGGAGCTGTTTTTT.

In nucleotides, the CDR3 is TGTGCCAGCAGCTTACGAGGGAACTCCTACAATGAGCAGTTCTTC. Translating it yields CASSLRGNSYNEQFF. V gene TRBV7-9 combines with J gene TRBJ2-1; TRBD2 might be the D (5 bases). Between the trimmed V and J ends, which lost 2 bases and 0 bases, there was a span of 8 bases. CDR3 size: 15 residues. Germline CDR1 reads SEHNR; CDR2 reads FQNEAQ (reference sequence).

The J gene is TRBJ1-2, the V gene TRBV14; no firm D call. This CDR3 region has 14 residues. Germline CDR1 is SGHDN and CDR2 is FVKESK. V was pared by 1 base and J by 8 bases, with 14 bases between. CDR3 region: CASSQASGGEGYTF. The DNA of the CDR3 is TGTGCCAGCAGCCAAGCGTCCGGTGGCGAGGGCTACACCTTC.

In this sample, this clone turned up a few times. The chain employs TRBV10-3 and TRBJ1-6, with D perhaps matching TRBD1 (6 bases). With 8 bases removed from V and 8 bases from J, the gap between germline ends came to 13 bases. The CDR3 has 13 amino acids. From germline, CDR1 is ENHRY and CDR2 SYGVKD. CDR3 protein: CAIQDRKDSPLHF. The DNA of the CDR3 is TGTGCCATCCAAGACAGGAAGGATTCACCCCTCCACTTT.

The V and J genes are TRBV10-3 and TRBJ2-1; 11 bases map to TRBD1. Unmatched junction bases numbered 7, after V lost 6 bases and J lost 0 bases. This CDR3 has 17 residues. Germline V gene sequence: CDR1 ENHRY, CDR2 SYGVKD. CDR3 sequence reads: CAISTGTGGSSYNEQFF. CDR3 nucleotides: TGTGCCATCAGCACCGGGACAGGGGGTAGCTCCTACAATGAGCAGTTCTTC.

The chain joins TRBV6-1 to TRBJ2-1, with TRBD2 matching over 9 bases. The V gene end was trimmed by 3 bases and the J gene end by 0 bases; junction bases not matched to a gene: 6. This CDR3 region has 17 residues. Per the germline V gene, CDR1 is MNHNS and CDR2 is SASEGT. The CDR3 loop reads CASSEIAGAHSYNEQFF. The CDR3 DNA reads TGTGCCAGCAGTGAGATAGCGGGGGCCCACTCCTACAATGAGCAGTTCTTC.

The genes are TRBV19 and TRBJ1-1; no definite D call. The CDR3 spans 16 residues. V dropped 4 bases and J dropped 4 bases, with 19 bases sitting between them. CDR1 is LNHDA, CDR2 SQIVND, per germline (reference sequence). CDR3 nucleotide sequence: TGTGCCAGTAGTACGATGGGTACGACTAGGAGCACTGAAGCTTTCTTT. Encoded protein: CASSTMGTTRSTEAFF.

This rearrangement joins TRBV28 to TRBJ1-6; 7 bases agree with TRBD1. Germline V gives CDR1 MDHEN, CDR2 SYDVKM. V lost 6 bases and J lost 6; bases outside the gene matches: 11. This CDR3 comprises 16 residues. CDR3 nucleotide sequence: TGTGCCAGCAGGCCAAATCCGGGACAGCGTAATTCACCCCTCCACTTT. Residues: CASRPNPGQRNSPLHF.

This clone was detected once. CDR3 in amino acids: CSVLTGMSYEQYF. The CDR3 nucleotides are TGCAGCGTTCTCACCGGGATGTCCTACGAGCAGTACTTC. The chain couples TRBV29-1 to TRBJ2-7; a weak D match, TRBD2 (5 bases). The CDR3 loop spans 13 amino acids. The germline V gene has CDR1 SQVTM and CDR2 ANQGSEA. The V end lost 5 bases, the J end lost 1 base, and 12 bases lay between the germline ends.